Given below is one TCR beta chain in context. As yet, its antigen is unknown. These data come from a study of liver allograft versus peripheral blood T cells. At the level of the study: Comparing T cell receptor repertoires in transplanted livers with those in recipients' peripheral blood was part of the design.

Findings of the study overall: Peripheral blood repertoires reportedly differed from the T cell receptor repertoires found inside liver allografts.

Using its own MiXCR run on the reads, TCRdb lists one record per CDR3 protein. This sample has 950 to 1,500 distinct CDR3 sequences, with around 15% found just once. This receptor was obtained from a human patient who had a liver transplant. These T cells may partly come from the graft donor.

CDR3 amino acids: CASRGLAGASTDTQYF. The CDR3, as DNA: TGTGCCAGCAGAGGACTAGCGGGGGCTAGCACAGATACGCAGTATTTT. V is TRBV27 and J is TRBJ2-3; 13 bases agree with TRBD2. Germline V gene lookup returns CDR1 MNHEY and CDR2 SMNVEV (reference sequence). The CDR3 is 16 amino acids. J gave up 0 bases and V 6 bases, and 3 bases lay outside the gene matches.